This T cell receptor (beta chain) was observed in a study of T cell responses to AZD1222 COVID-19 vaccine (dated by TCRdb to the early 2020s). For context, the study as a whole: AZD1222 recipients given second doses at about 4 weeks or at about 12 weeks were pooled, since spike-specific TCR depth and breadth were not found to differ between the two schedules. TCR sequencing was performed for 233 trial participants, of whom 200 to 220 were given two doses of AZD1222 and around 25 were given two doses of MenACWY control vaccine. Enrollment into the trials was organized by age into subgroups of 18-55, 56-69 and 70-plus years, and those subgroups contained about 160, 30 and 59 TCR-sequenced participants, respectively.

The CDR3 regions of human TCRbeta chains were subjected to immunosequencing. As for the original processing: TCRs in the repertoires were compared against a reference library of SARS-CoV-2-specific TCRs that had been generated with the MIRA antigen-specificity platform. Breadth was defined as the fraction of unique TCRs that were SARS-CoV-2-associated. Depth was defined as the fraction of total T cells that were SARS-CoV-2-associated. Each spike-specific TCR was assigned to its reactive spike region and to a CD4 or CD8 class using the MIRA data. Log10-transformed breadth and depth values were compared by one-way ANOVA with Sidak's multiple comparisons tests. Entries here come from immuneACCESS through TCRdb and include only in-frame sequences with V and J called. Some clones fail to appear in such tables; in the studies checked, an unresolved V gene covers under half of the shortfall, and the cause of the remainder is unknown. V and J calls and clone size are given by that table; D and trimming were obtained from the DNA. In all, the sample holds about 260,000 clones, and 90% to 95% of those were seen once. The top ten hold around 0.6% of the sample.

In the case of this clone: What this receptor recognizes is not known. Within one base of it there is no much larger clone, and no base qualities were kept.

The time point label corresponds to: baseline before first vaccination. Vaccinee samples were obtained from the UK trials COV001 and COV002, which included a single-blind randomized controlled phase 2/3 trial of AZD1222 (ChAdOx1 nCoV-19) in healthy adults. Trial participant PBMC samples were collected at day 0 and day 28 after the second dose for TCRbeta chain sequencing. Overall results and qualifications from the work: Participants were mostly white British and included more females than males, and it was suggested by the authors that clonal diversity may have been underestimated. Conclusions about previously exposed vaccinees were limited because only a handful of AZD1222 recipients were SARS-CoV-2 seropositive at baseline. After two AZD1222 doses, both the breadth and the depth of spike-specific TCRs were significantly higher than at day 0 and than in MenACWY recipients. CD4 TCRs associated with the vaccine covered the entire spike protein, and the dominant responses were in regions 160-218 and 743-854. No day 14 peak-response samples were available, so repertoires were characterized only after the peak T cell response. Nearly half of unique spike-specific TCRs reportedly recognized epitopes outside regions mutated in the B.1.351 and B.1.1.7 variants. In the small 56-69-year group, the increase in depth fell short of significance, most likely because of low power.

This clonotype was obtained from an adult in good health. The sample in question was peripheral blood, obtained on day 0 of AZD1222 vaccination.

The CDR3 reads as follows: CASSSALAGPQYEQYF. The nucleotide sequence is given as TGTGCCAGCAGTTCCGCACTAGCGGGACCCCAATACGAGCAGTACTTC. The chain is assembled from TRBV28 and TRBJ2-7, with TRBD2 matching 10 junction bases. Looking up the germline V gene yields CDR1 MDHEN and CDR2 SYDVKM. Reading from cysteine to phenylalanine, the CDR3 counts 16 amino acids. The read is trimmed to its CDR3 DNA, 48 bases read in frame from base 1. The V end gives up 4 bases and the J end 4 bases, leaving 10 bases in the junction not matched to a gene. Outside the CDR3, residues come from the reference TRBV28 and TRBJ2-7 proteins, so the full variable domain is: DVKVTQSSRYLVKRTGEKVFLECVQDMDHENMFWYRQDPGLGLRLIYFSYDVKMKEKGDIPEGYSVSREKKERFSLILESASTNQTSMYLCASSSALAGPQYEQYFGPGTRLTVT.